The sequence of this TCR beta chain was determined in a study of T cell responses to AZD1222 COVID-19 vaccine. Study-wide findings and caveats: Baseline serostatus was positive in only 5 to 7 AZD1222 recipients. The study found vaccine-associated CD4 TCRs spanning spike, dominant at 160-218 and 743-854.

As concerns this clone: Its specificity is unknown.

This CDR3 is built from 15 residues. Germline lookup yields CDR1 SGHDT and CDR2 YYEEEE. The V end lost 3 bases, the J end lost 2 bases, and 12 bases lay between the germline ends. The assay was immunoSEQ multiplex PCR, and TCRdb's table has in-frame clones only and misses some. The sample contains 100,000 to 150,000 clones, over 75% of which appear only once. This sequence joins TRBV5-6 and TRBJ2-1; D is unclear. Source: peripheral blood, taken on day 0 of AZD1222 vaccination. The sequence was obtained from an adult in good health. The CDR3 is CASSSRKTPYNEQFF. CDR3 nucleotides: TGTGCCAGCAGCTCGAGGAAAACCCCCTACAATGAGCAGTTCTTC.